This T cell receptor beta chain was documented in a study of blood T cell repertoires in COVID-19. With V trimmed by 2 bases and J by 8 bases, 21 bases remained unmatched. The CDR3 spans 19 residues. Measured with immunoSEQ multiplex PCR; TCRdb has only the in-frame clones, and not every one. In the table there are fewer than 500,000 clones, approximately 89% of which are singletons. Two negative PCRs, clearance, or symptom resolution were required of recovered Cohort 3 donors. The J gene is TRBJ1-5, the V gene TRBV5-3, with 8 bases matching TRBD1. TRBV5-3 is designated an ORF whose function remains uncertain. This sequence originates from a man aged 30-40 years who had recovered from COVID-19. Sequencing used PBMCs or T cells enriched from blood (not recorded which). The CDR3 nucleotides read TGTGCCAGAAGCTTCACGTGTAAGTATAGCCCAGGGGGCTTCGAGCCCCAGCATTTT. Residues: CARSFTCKYSPGGFEPQHF.